The entry below describes one TCR beta chain. Its antigen is undetermined. V was shortened by 11 bases and J by 5 bases, with 12 bases between the two germline ends. This CDR3 is built from 12 residues. Germline V CDR1 and CDR2: ENHRY, SYGVKD. The data were taken from a study of shared clonotypes between healthy human individuals. General observations from the study: Naive CD4 clonotype sharing across a few donors was about 5%. It was anticipated that sequencing depth would influence how many clonotypes donors shared.

Evenly divided among several immunoSEQ plates was the genomic DNA of each subset. Using immunoSEQ multiplex PCR, the repertoire was profiled, and TCRdb retains in-frame clones only, with some absent. Here the sample spans about 95,000 clones, around two thirds being singletons. The V gene is TRBV10-3, the J gene TRBJ2-2; tentatively, D is TRBD2 (6 bases). Sequencing input: memory CD8+ T cells sorted from blood. Subset noted: CD45RO+ cells pooled with CCR7-negative TemRA cells. The sequence was collected from a man aged 25-45 years in good health. This CDR3 is CAASGVTGELFF. DNA for the CDR3: TGTGCCGCGTCGGGAGTAACCGGGGAGCTGTTTTTT.